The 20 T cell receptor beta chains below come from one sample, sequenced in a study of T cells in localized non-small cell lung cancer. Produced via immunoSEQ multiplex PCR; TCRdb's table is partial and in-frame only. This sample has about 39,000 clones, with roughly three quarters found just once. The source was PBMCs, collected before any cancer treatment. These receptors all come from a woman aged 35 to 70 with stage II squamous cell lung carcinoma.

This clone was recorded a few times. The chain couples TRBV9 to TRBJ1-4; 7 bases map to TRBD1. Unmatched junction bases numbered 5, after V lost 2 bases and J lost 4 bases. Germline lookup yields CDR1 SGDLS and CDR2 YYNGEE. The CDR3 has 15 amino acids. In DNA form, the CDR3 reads TGTGCCAGCAGCGTCCGGGACAGCTATAATGAAAAACTGTTTTTT. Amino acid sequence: CASSVRDSYNEKLFF.

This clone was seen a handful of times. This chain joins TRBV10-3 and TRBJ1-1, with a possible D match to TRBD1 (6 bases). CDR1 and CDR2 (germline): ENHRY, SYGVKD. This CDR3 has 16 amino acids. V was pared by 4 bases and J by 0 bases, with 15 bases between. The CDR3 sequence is CAISVAPGDMNTEAFF. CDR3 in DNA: TGTGCCATCAGTGTTGCTCCGGGGGACATGAACACTGAAGCTTTCTTT.

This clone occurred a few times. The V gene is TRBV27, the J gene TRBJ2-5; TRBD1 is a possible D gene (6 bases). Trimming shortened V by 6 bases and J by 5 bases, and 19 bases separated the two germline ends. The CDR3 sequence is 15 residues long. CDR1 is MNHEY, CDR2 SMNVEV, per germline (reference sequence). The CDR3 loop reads CASRILTGRRETQYF. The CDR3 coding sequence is TGTGCCAGCAGGATACTGACAGGCAGGCGCGAGACCCAGTACTTC.

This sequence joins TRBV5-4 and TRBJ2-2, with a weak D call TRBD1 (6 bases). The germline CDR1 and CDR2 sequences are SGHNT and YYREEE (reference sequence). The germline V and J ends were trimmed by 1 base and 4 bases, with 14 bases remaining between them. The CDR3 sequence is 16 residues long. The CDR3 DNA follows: TGTGCCAGCAGCTTGTCCTCGGGACAAGTCACCGGGGAGCTGTTTTTT. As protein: CASSLSSGQVTGELFF.

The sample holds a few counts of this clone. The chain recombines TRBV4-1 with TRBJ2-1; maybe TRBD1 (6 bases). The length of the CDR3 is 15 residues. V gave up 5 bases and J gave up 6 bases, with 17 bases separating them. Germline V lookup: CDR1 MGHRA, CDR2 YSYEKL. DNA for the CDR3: TGCGCCAGCAGCAGTGACAGGCCCCCCGGCAATGAGCAGTTCTTC. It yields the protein CASSSDRPPGNEQFF.

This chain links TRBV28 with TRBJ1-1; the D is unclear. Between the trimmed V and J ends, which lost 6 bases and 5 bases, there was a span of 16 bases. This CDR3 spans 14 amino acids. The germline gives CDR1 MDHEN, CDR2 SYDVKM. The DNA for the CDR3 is TGTGCCAGCAGCAAATGGACCGAGCGGACTGAAGCTTTCTTT. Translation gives CASSKWTERTEAFF. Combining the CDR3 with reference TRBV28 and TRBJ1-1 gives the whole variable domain DVKVTQSSRYLVKRTGEKVFLECVQDMDHENMFWYRQDPGLGLRLIYFSYDVKMKEKGDIPEGYSVSREKKERFSLILESASTNQTSMYLCASSKWTERTEAFFGQGTRLTVV.

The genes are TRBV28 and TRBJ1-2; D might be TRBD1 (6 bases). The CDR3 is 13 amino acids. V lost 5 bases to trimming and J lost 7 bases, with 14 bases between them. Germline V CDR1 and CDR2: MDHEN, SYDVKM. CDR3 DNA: TGTGCCAGCAGTACCGGGACACTTCCTGGCTACACCTTC. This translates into CASSTGTLPGYTF.

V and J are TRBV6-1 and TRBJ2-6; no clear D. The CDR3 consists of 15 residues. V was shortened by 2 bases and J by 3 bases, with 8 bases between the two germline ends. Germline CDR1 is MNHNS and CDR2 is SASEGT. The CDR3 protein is CASSESGVGANVLTF. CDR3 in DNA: TGTGCCAGCAGTGAATCGGGCGTTGGGGCCAACGTCCTGACTTTC.

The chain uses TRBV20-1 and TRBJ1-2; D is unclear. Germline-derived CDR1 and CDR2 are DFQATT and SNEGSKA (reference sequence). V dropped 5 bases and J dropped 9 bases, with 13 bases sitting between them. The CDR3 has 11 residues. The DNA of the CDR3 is TGCAGTGCTTTTATGCCCGGGCGCTACACCTTC. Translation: CSAFMPGRYTF.

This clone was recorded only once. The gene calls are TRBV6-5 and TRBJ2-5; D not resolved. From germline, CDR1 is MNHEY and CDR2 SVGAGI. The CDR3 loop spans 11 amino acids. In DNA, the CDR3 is TGTGCAGTCGGAGCCCCGGAGACCCAGTACTTC. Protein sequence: CAVGAPETQYF.

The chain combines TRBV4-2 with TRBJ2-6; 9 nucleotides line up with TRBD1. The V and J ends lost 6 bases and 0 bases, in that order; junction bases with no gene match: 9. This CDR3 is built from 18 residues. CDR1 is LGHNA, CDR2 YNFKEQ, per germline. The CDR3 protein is CASRPWTGEGSGANVLTF. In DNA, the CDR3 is TGTGCCAGCAGACCTTGGACAGGGGAGGGCTCTGGGGCCAACGTCCTGACTTTC.

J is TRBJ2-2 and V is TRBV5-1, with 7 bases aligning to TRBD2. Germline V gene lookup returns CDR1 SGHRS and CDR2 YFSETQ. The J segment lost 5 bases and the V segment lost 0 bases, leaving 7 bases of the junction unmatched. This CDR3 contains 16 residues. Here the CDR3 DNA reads TGCGCCAGCAGCTTGGCCGCGGCCGGGGGGACCGGGGAGCTGTTTTTT. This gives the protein CASSLAAAGGTGELFF.

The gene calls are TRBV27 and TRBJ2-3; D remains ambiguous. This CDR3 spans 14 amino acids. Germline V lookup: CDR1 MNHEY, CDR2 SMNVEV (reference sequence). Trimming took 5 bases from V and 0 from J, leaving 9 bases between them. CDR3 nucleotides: TGTGCCAGCAGTCCTATCCCTAGCACAGATACGCAGTATTTT. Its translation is CASSPIPSTDTQYF.

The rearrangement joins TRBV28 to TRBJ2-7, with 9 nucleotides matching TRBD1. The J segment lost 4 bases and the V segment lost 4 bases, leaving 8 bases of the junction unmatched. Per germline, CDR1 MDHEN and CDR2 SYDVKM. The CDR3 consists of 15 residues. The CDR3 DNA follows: TGTGCCAGCAGTTGGGGGGGACAGGGACCGTACGAGCAGTACGTC. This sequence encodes CASSWGGQGPYEQYV.

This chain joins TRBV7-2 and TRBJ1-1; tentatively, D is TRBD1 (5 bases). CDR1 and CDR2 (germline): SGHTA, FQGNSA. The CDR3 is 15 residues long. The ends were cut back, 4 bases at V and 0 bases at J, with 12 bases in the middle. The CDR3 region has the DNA TGTGCCAGCAGCTCAGGGCCAGGGATGAACACTGAAGCTTTCTTT. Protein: CASSSGPGMNTEAFF.

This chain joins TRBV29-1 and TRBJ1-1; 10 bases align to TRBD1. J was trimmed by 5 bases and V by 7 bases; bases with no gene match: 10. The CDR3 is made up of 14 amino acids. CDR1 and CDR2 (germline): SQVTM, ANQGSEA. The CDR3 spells CSGGTGVPLTEAFF. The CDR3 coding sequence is TGCAGCGGTGGGACAGGGGTCCCTCTGACTGAAGCTTTCTTT.

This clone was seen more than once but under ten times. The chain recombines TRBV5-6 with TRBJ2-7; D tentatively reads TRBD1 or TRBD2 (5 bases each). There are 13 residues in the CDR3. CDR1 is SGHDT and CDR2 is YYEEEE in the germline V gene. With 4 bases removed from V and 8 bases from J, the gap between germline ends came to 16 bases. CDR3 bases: TGTGCCAGCAGCCCATCGGTCGGGGCCCAGCAGTACTTC. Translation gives CASSPSVGAQQYF.

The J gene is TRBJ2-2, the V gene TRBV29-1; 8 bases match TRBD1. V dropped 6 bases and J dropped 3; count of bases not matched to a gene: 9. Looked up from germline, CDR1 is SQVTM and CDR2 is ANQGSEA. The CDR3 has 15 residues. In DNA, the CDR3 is TGCAGCGTGACCGGACAGGGAAGGGACACCGGGGAGCTGTTTTTT. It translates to CSVTGQGRDTGELFF.

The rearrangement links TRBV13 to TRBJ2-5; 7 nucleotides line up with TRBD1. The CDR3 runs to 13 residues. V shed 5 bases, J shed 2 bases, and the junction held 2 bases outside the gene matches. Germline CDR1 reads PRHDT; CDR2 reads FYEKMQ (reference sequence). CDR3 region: CASSTGQQETQYF. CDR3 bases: TGTGCCAGCAGCACGGGACAGCAAGAGACCCAGTACTTC. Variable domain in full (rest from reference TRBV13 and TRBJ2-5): AAGVIQSPRHLIKEKRETATLKCYPIPRHDTVYWYQQGPGQDPQFLISFYEKMQSDKGSIPDRFSAQQFSDYHSELNMSSLELGDSALYFCASSTGQQETQYFGPGTRLLVL.

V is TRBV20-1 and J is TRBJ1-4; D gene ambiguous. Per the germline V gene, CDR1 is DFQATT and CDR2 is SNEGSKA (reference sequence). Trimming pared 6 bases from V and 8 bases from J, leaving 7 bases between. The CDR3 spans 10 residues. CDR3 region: CSALVEKLFF. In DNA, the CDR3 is TGCAGTGCCCTCGTAGAAAAACTGTTTTTT.